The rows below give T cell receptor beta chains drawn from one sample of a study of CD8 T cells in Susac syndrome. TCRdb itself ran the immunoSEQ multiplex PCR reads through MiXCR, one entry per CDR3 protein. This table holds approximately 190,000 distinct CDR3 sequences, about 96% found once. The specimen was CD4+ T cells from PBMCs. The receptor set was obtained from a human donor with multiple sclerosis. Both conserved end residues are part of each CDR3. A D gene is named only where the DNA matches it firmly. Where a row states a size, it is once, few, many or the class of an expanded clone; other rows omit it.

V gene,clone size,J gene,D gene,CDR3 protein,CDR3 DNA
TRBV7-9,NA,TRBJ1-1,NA,CASSFFGGNTEAFF,TGTGCCAGCAGCTTCTTTGGGGGGAACACTGAAGCTTTCTTT
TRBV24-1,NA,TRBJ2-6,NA,CATASSGANVLTF,TGTGCCACGGCTAGCTCTGGGGCCAACGTCCTGACTTTC
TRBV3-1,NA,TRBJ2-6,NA,CASRNTGIVSGANVLTF,TGTGCCAGCAGGAATACAGGGATAGTCTCTGGGGCCAACGTCCTGACTTTC
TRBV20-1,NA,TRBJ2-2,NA,CSARDVQTGELFF,TGCAGTGCTAGAGATGTCCAAACCGGGGAGCTGTTTTTT
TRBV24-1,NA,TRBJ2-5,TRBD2,CATSDTAGGKETQYF,TGTGCCACCAGTGATACGGCGGGGGGGAAAGAGACCCAGTACTTC
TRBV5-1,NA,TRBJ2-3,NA,CASRYSTDTQYF,TGCGCCAGCAGATACAGCACAGATACGCAGTATTTT
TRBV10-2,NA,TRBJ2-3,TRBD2,CASRGILAGAPDTQYF,TGCGCCAGCAGGGGAATACTAGCGGGAGCGCCAGATACGCAGTATTTT
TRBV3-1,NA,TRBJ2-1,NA,CASATSEIFPRSNEQFF,TGTGCCAGCGCTACGAGCGAGATTTTCCCCCGATCCAATGAGCAGTTCTTC
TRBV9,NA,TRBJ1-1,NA,CASSVASRGLAEAFF,TGTGCCAGCAGCGTAGCGTCTCGGGGGCTCGCTGAAGCTTTCTTT
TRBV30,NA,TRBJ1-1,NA,CASWGGLNTEAFF,TGTGCCTCGTGGGGGGGGTTGAACACTGAAGCTTTCTTT
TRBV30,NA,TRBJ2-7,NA,CAWSKRQQYF,TGTGCCTGGAGTAAAAGGCAGCAGTACTTC
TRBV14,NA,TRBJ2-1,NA,CASSQPTRGSYNEQFF,TGTGCCAGCAGCCAACCAACTCGGGGGTCCTACAATGAGCAGTTCTTC
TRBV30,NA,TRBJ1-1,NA,CAWRRWGNTEAFF,TGTGCCTGGAGAAGGTGGGGGAACACTGAAGCTTTCTTT
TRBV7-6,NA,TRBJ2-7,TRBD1,CASSPGTGGYEQYF,TGTGCCAGCAGCCCCGGGACAGGGGGCTACGAGCAGTACTTC
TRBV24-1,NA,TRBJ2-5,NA,CATSDFRLGNQETQYF,TGTGCCACCAGTGATTTTCGACTAGGGAACCAAGAGACCCAGTACTTC
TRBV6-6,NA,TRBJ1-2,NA,CASNRKDYGYTF,TGTGCCAGCAATAGGAAGGACTATGGCTACACCTTC
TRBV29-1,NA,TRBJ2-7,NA,CSAALRPDEQYF,TGCAGCGCAGCACTCCGGCCGGACGAGCAGTACTTC
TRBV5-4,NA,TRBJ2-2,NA,CASSGRAGRDTGELFF,TGTGCCAGCAGCGGTAGAGCAGGGCGAGACACCGGGGAGCTGTTTTTT
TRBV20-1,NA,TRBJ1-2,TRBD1,CSTPSVAGGGHYGYTF,TGCAGTACCCCCTCGGTGGCAGGGGGCGGACACTATGGCTACACCTTC
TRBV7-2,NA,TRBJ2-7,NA,CASSSRTAYEQYF,TGTGCCAGCAGCTCACGGACAGCCTACGAGCAGTACTTC
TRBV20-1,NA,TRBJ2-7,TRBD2,CSARRTSGSSEQYF,TGCAGTGCTCGCCGGACTAGCGGGAGCTCCGAGCAGTACTTC
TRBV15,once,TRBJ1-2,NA,CATSRDSYGYTF,TGTGCCACCAGCAGGGACAGCTATGGCTACACCTTC
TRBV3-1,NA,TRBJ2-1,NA,CASSQDMARTSGRNEQFF,TGTGCCAGCAGCCAAGATATGGCCCGGACCTCAGGACGCAATGAGCAGTTCTTC
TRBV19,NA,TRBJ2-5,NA,CASSIQVQETQYF,TGTGCCAGTAGTATCCAAGTCCAAGAGACCCAGTACTTC
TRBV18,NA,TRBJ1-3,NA,CASSPRPTIGNTIYF,TGTGCCAGCTCCCCTAGACCTACAATTGGAAACACCATATATTTT
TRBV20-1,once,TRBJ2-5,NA,CSAPRRGQETQYF,TGCAGTGCTCCACGGCGGGGCCAAGAGACCCAGTACTTC
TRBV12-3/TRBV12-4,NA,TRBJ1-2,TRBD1,CASSYPRQGGTF,TGTGCCAGCAGCTATCCCCGACAGGGCGGCACCTTC
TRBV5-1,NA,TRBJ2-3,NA,CASSLRGPSTDTQYF,TGCGCCAGCAGCTTACGCGGCCCTAGCACAGATACGCAGTATTTT
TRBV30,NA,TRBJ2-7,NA,CAWSVRLGYEQYF,TGTGCCTGGAGTGTACGTCTAGGCTACGAGCAGTACTTC
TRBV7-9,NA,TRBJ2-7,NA,CASSLSTGVSYEQYF,TGTGCCAGCAGCCTATCGACAGGCGTATCCTACGAGCAGTACTTC
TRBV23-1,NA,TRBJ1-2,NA,CASHLKYGYTF,TGCGCCAGCCACCTAAAATATGGCTACACCTTC
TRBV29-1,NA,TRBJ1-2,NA,CSAEGRGPGYGYTF,TGCAGCGCTGAAGGGCGGGGTCCGGGCTATGGCTACACCTTC
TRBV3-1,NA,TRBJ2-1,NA,CASSQDYLDNEQFF,TGTGCCAGCAGCCAAGACTACCTAGACAATGAGCAGTTCTTC
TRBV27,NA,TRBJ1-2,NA,CASSLGGTYGYTF,TGTGCCAGCAGTTTAGGGGGGACCTATGGCTACACCTTC
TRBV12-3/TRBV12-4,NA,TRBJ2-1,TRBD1,CASSPRTGDRFF,TGTGCCAGCAGTCCGCGGACAGGGGACCGGTTCTTC
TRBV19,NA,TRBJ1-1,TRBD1,CASFAGTGLAFF,TGTGCCAGTTTTGCCGGGACAGGGCTAGCTTTCTTT
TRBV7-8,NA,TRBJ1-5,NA,CASSLGDGGNQPQHF,TGTGCCAGCAGCTTAGGGGATGGAGGCAATCAGCCCCAGCATTTT
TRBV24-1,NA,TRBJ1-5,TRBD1,CATSDRDSNSNQPQHF,TGTGCCACCAGTGATAGGGACAGCAATAGCAATCAGCCCCAGCATTTT